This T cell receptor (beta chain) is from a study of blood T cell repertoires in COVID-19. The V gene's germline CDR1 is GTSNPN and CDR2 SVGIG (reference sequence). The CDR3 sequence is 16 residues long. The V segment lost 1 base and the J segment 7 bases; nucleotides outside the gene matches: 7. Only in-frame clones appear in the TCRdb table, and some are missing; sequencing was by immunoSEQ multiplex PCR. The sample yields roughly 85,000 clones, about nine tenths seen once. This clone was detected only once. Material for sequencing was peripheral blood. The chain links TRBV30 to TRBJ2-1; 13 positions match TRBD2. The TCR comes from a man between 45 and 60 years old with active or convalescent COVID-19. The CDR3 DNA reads TGTGCCTGGAGTGCGCTACTAGCGGGGGGGTGGAATGAGCAGTTCTTC. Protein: CAWSALLAGGWNEQFF.